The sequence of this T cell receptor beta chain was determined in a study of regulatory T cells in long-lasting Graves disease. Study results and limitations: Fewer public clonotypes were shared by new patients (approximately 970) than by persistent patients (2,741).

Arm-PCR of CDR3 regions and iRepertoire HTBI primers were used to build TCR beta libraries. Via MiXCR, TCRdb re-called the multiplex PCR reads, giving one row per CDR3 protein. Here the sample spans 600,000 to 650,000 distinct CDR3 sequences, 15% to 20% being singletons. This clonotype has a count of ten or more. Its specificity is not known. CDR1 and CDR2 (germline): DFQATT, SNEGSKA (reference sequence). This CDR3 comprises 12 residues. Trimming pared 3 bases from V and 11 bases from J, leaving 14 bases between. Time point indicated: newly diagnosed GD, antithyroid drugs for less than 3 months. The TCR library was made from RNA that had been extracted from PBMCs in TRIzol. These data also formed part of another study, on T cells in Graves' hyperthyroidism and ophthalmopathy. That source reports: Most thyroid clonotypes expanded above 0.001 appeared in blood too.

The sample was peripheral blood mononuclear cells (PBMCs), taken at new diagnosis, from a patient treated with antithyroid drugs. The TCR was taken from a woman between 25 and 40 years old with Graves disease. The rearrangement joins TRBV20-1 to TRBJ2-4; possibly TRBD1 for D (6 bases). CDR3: CSASEQGRVQYF. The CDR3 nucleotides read TGCAGTGCTAGCGAACAGGGAAGGGTTCAGTACTTC.